These 27 T cell receptor beta chains originate from one sample sequenced in a study of cytomegalovirus exposure and HLA in healthy donors. The method was immunoSEQ multiplex PCR; TCRdb's version includes in-frame clones alone and lacks a portion of them. This table has about 140,000 clones, 82% appearing once. Sequenced: PBMCs. The receptor source for this set is a man aged 25-40 years in good health and CMV-seropositive.

This chain links TRBV18 with TRBJ2-3; the match to TRBD1 covers 7 bases. This CDR3 has 15 amino acids. V gave up 3 bases and J gave up 6 bases; unmatched junction bases: 9. CDR1 and CDR2 from the germline V gene are KGHSH and LQKENI. The CDR3 loop is CASSPQQGRVDTQYF. The CDR3, as DNA: TGTGCCAGCTCACCTCAACAGGGGCGGGTTGATACGCAGTATTTT. The full variable domain, its missing parts supplied by reference TRBV18 and TRBJ2-3, is NAGVMQNPRHLVRRRGQEARLRCSPMKGHSHVYWYRQLPEEGLKFMVYLQKENIIDESGMPKERFSAEFPKEGPSILRIQQVVRGDSAAYFCASSPQQGRVDTQYFGPGTRLTVL.

In its sample, this clone was seen a few times. V and J are TRBV6-5 and TRBJ1-6; unclear D gene. The CDR3 sequence is 13 residues long. V dropped 2 bases and J dropped 8 bases, with 7 bases sitting between them. From germline, CDR1 is MNHEY and CDR2 SVGAGI. In DNA, the CDR3 is TGTGCCAGCAGTTACGGGCTCTATTCACCCCTCCACTTT. Protein sequence: CASSYGLYSPLHF.

The chain uses TRBV5-4 and TRBJ2-1, with TRBD1 as a possible D gene (6 bases). V gave up 2 bases and J gave up 7 bases, with 13 bases separating them. The CDR3 extends over 14 amino acids. Germline V gives CDR1 SGHNT, CDR2 YYREEE (reference sequence). The CDR3 sequence: CASSLTVGGNEQFF. In DNA, the CDR3 is TGTGCCAGCAGCTTAACGGTAGGGGGAAATGAGCAGTTCTTC.

The chain joins TRBV2 to TRBJ2-7, with 7 bases matching TRBD1. The trim removed 6 bases at V and 2 bases at J, leaving 4 bases unmatched. CDR1 and CDR2 (germline): SNHLY, FYNNEI. The CDR3 has 13 amino acids. CDR3 sequence (DNA): TGTGCCAGCAGAATGACAGGGACCTACGAGCAGTACTTC. It is translated as CASRMTGTYEQYF.

The table lists this clone with a count of one. V usage is TRBV6-6 and J usage is TRBJ1-2, with D possibly TRBD1 on 5 matching bases. This CDR3 contains 13 residues. Trimming left V 6 bases short and J 4 bases short, with 12 bases between. The V gene's germline CDR1 is MNHNY and CDR2 SVGAGI (reference sequence). DNA of the CDR3: TGTGCCAGCAGCCTGACAGCCGCCTATGGCTACACCTTC. Amino acids: CASSLTAAYGYTF.

The V and J genes are TRBV2 and TRBJ1-1; D is unresolved. There are 14 residues in the CDR3. The germline CDR1 and CDR2 sequences are SNHLY and FYNNEI. V shed 8 bases and J shed 5 bases, with 18 bases lying between them. The DNA for the CDR3 is TGTGCCAGCGGAATTTGGGAGACGGGGACTGAAGCTTTCTTT. Translation: CASGIWETGTEAFF.

The chain has TRBV5-4 and TRBJ2-2; tentatively, D is TRBD1 (5 bases). The CDR3 contains 14 residues. The V and J ends lost 2 bases and 8 bases respectively, with 13 bases between them. Germline V gene data show CDR1 as SGHNT and CDR2 as YYREEE (reference sequence). CDR3 sequence (DNA): TGTGCCAGCAGCTTTAGGGGCGTTGGGGGGGAGCTGTTTTTT. Residues: CASSFRGVGGELFF. The full variable domain, rest sourced from reference TRBV5-4 and TRBJ2-2, is ETGVTQSPTHLIKTRGQQVTLRCSSQSGHNTVSWYQQALGQGPQFIFQYYREEENGRGNFPPRFSGLQFPNYSSELNVNALELDDSALYLCASSFRGVGGELFFGEGSRLTVL.

A note on this clone: The sample holds other DNA sequences that translate to the same CDR3. This chain joins TRBV4-1 and TRBJ2-7, with 10 nucleotides matching TRBD2. Germline-derived CDR1 and CDR2 are MGHRA and YSYEKL. CDR3 size: 15 residues. The trim removed 1 base at V and 3 bases at J, leaving 3 bases unmatched. The CDR3 reads CASSQGTSGIYEQYF. The DNA of the CDR3 is TGCGCCAGCAGCCAAGGGACTAGCGGTATCTACGAGCAGTACTTC.

Here the CDR3 reads CAWSVLGKGHGYTF. CDR3 coding DNA: TGTGCCTGGAGTGTACTTGGGAAGGGGCATGGCTACACCTTC. V is TRBV30 and J is TRBJ1-2; maybe TRBD1 (5 bases). V lost 0 bases and J lost 6, with 14 bases in between. The CDR3 spans 14 residues. CDR1 and CDR2 (germline): GTSNPN, SVGIG (reference sequence).

V and J are TRBV27 and TRBJ2-3; 7 bases match TRBD2. Germline V CDR1 and CDR2: MNHEY, SMNVEV (reference sequence). After removal of 10 bases from V and 2 bases from J, the junction contained 9 bases not matched to a gene. The CDR3 extends over 14 amino acids. CDR3 sequence reads: CAIGASGATDTQYF. The CDR3, as DNA: TGTGCCATTGGGGCCAGCGGGGCCACAGATACGCAGTATTTT.

The chain links TRBV27 to TRBJ2-2; D may be TRBD1 (6 bases). The germline V and J ends were trimmed by 4 bases and 1 base, with 19 bases remaining between them. The CDR3 totals 18 residues. Germline values: CDR1 MNHEY, CDR2 SMNVEV (reference sequence). CDR3 amino acids: CASSSQRTDRKNTGELFF. CDR3 in DNA: TGTGCCAGCAGTTCCCAACGGACAGACAGAAAGAACACCGGGGAGCTGTTTTTT.

The V and J genes are TRBV30 and TRBJ1-2, with 10 positions matching TRBD1. This CDR3 has 16 amino acids. Germline lookup yields CDR1 GTSNPN and CDR2 SVGIG (reference sequence). The junction had 16 bases not matched to a gene; V was cut back by 4 bases and J by 8 bases. The CDR3 DNA sequence: TGTGCCTGGACCGTTCCGTCCCCGGGACAGGGGAAAGGCTACACCTTC. This gives the protein CAWTVPSPGQGKGYTF.

The chain recombines TRBV30 with TRBJ2-2, with a tentative D call TRBD2 (5 bases). Trimming shortened V by 6 bases and J by 8 bases, and 19 bases separated the two germline ends. The germline CDR1 and CDR2 sequences are GTSNPN and SVGIG (reference sequence). The CDR3 sequence is 14 residues long. The CDR3 sequence is CACPTPGVPGELFF. As DNA, the CDR3 is TGTGCCTGTCCAACGCCCGGGGTTCCGGGGGAGCTGTTTTTT.

The chain recombines TRBV5-1 with TRBJ1-5, with D possibly TRBD1 on 5 matching bases. Germline V gene sequence: CDR1 SGHRS, CDR2 YFSETQ. The V and J ends lost 4 bases and 4 bases respectively, with 18 bases between them. The CDR3 runs to 16 residues. This CDR3 is CASSIGPQGINQPQHF. DNA for the CDR3: TGCGCCAGCAGCATTGGACCGCAGGGAATTAATCAGCCCCAGCATTTT.

The chain combines TRBV7-3 with TRBJ2-1; D is perhaps TRBD1 (6 bases). V lost 1 base and J lost 2, with 9 bases in between. This CDR3 region has 15 residues. Germline loops: CDR1 SGHTA, CDR2 FQGTGA. The CDR3 protein is CASSLNRVTYNEQFF. The CDR3 DNA follows: TGTGCCAGCAGCTTAAACAGGGTAACCTACAATGAGCAGTTCTTC.

The J gene is TRBJ1-2, the V gene TRBV13; D is perhaps TRBD1 (5 bases). The germline V gene has CDR1 PRHDT and CDR2 FYEKMQ (reference sequence). Trimming took 5 bases from V and 8 from J, leaving 12 bases between them. The CDR3 loop spans 12 amino acids. In DNA form, the CDR3 reads TGTGCCAGCAGCATCAGGGAAGGGGGCTACACCTTC. Translated: CASSIREGGYTF.

The V gene is TRBV16, the J gene TRBJ1-2; unclear D gene. There are 14 residues in the CDR3. V was trimmed by 3 bases and J by 3 bases, leaving 11 bases between them. Germline-derived CDR1 and CDR2 are KGHSY and FQNENV. The CDR3 is CASSQSFTDYGYTF. CDR3 coding DNA: TGTGCCAGCAGCCAGTCGTTTACGGACTATGGCTACACCTTC.

The chain uses TRBV2 and TRBJ2-3; 8 bases align to TRBD2. Unmatched junction bases numbered 7, after V lost 5 bases and J lost 0 bases. The CDR3 contains 16 residues. CDR1 is SNHLY and CDR2 is FYNNEI in the germline V gene. CDR3 amino acids: CASSSGSMGSTDTQYF. As DNA, the CDR3 is TGTGCCAGCAGTAGCGGGAGTATGGGAAGCACAGATACGCAGTATTTT.

The chain links TRBV7-3 to TRBJ1-1, with 9 bases fitting TRBD1. V lost 4 bases and J lost 10; bases outside the gene matches: 4. The CDR3 is 12 amino acids. The V gene's germline CDR1 is SGHTA and CDR2 FQGTGA. The CDR3 DNA reads TGTGCCAGCAGCTCGGGGACAGGGCGAGCTTTCTTT. Residues: CASSSGTGRAFF.

The rearrangement links TRBV29-1 to TRBJ2-3, with TRBD2 identical over 11 bases. The CDR3 has 15 amino acids. Germline V gives CDR1 SQVTM, CDR2 ANQGSEA. J lost 1 base, V lost 6 bases, and 6 bases had no gene match. CDR3 residues: CSVWLAGGRTDTQYF. CDR3 bases: TGCAGCGTATGGCTAGCGGGAGGACGCACAGATACGCAGTATTTT.

The chain recombines TRBV29-1 with TRBJ2-3; 15 nucleotides line up with TRBD2. From germline, CDR1 is SQVTM and CDR2 ANQGSEA. The CDR3 length is 17 residues. V trimming: 6 bases; J trimming: 3 bases; junction bases outside the gene matches: 10. In nucleotides, the CDR3 is TGCAGCGTCTCTACGCCGGGACTAGCGGGGGGTACAGATACGCAGTATTTT. Translated: CSVSTPGLAGGTDTQYF.

This clone showed up just a few times. The chain employs TRBV18 and TRBJ2-2; the D gene is possibly TRBD2 (6 bases). The CDR3 sequence is 15 residues long. Trimming shortened V by 4 bases and J by 4 bases, and 13 bases separated the two germline ends. Germline CDR1 KGHSH, CDR2 LQKENI. CDR3 sequence reads: CASSRDRGSTGELFF. The CDR3 nucleotides are TGTGCCAGCTCACGGGATCGGGGGTCCACCGGGGAGCTGTTTTTT.

This chain uses TRBV7-9 with TRBJ1-2; TRBD1 is a possible D gene (6 bases). Germline V gene sequence: CDR1 SEHNR, CDR2 FQNEAQ (reference sequence). The CDR3 extends over 13 amino acids. V gave up 5 bases and J gave up 4 bases, with 11 bases separating them. As DNA, the CDR3 is TGTGCCAGCAGCGCTTCAGGGGTCTATGGCTACACCTTC. Translated, it gives CASSASGVYGYTF.

The chain is built from TRBV5-1 and TRBJ1-5; D call uncertain. CDR3 size: 14 residues. V was clipped by 0 bases and J by 3 bases, with 7 bases between them. CDR1 and CDR2 from the germline V gene are SGHRS and YFSETQ. The CDR3 spells CASSLGGPNQPQHF. CDR3 sequence (DNA): TGCGCCAGCAGCTTGGGAGGGCCCAATCAGCCCCAGCATTTT. Filled out from reference TRBV5-1 and TRBJ1-5, the complete variable domain reads KAGVTQTPRYLIKTRGQQVTLSCSPISGHRSVSWYQQTPGQGLQFLFEYFSETQRNKGNFPGRFSGRQFSNSRSEMNVSTLELGDSALYLCASSLGGPNQPQHFGDGTRLSIL.

This sequence joins TRBV10-3 and TRBJ2-7, with D perhaps TRBD1 (5 bases). Per the germline V gene, CDR1 is ENHRY and CDR2 is SYGVKD. CDR3 length: 14 residues. V was trimmed by 10 bases and J by 6 bases, leaving 22 bases between them. CDR3 in DNA: TGTGCCACGATAATAGAGCAGGGAACCTCCGAGCAGTACTTC. Protein product: CATIIEQGTSEQYF.

This clone occurred many times. This sequence joins TRBV5-1 and TRBJ2-1; D is ambiguous. V gave up 3 bases and J gave up 5 bases, with 6 bases separating them. Per the germline V gene, CDR1 is SGHRS and CDR2 is YFSETQ. There are 12 residues in the CDR3. CDR3 nucleotide sequence: TGCGCCAGCAGCTCCCGGGACAATGAGCAGTTCTTC. It is translated as CASSSRDNEQFF. Using reference TRBV5-1 and TRBJ2-1 for the parts outside the CDR3, the full variable domain is KAGVTQTPRYLIKTRGQQVTLSCSPISGHRSVSWYQQTPGQGLQFLFEYFSETQRNKGNFPGRFSGRQFSNSRSEMNVSTLELGDSALYLCASSSRDNEQFFGPGTRLTVL.

The chain has TRBV2 and TRBJ2-7, with 10 bases fitting TRBD1. Trimming took 6 bases from V and 7 from J; bases not matched to a gene: 15. The CDR3 sequence is 16 residues long. CDR1 is SNHLY, CDR2 FYNNEI, per germline. The chain's CDR3 is CASRDPGTGVRGEQYF. DNA of the CDR3: TGTGCCAGCAGAGATCCCGGGACAGGGGTTCGGGGGGAGCAGTACTTC.